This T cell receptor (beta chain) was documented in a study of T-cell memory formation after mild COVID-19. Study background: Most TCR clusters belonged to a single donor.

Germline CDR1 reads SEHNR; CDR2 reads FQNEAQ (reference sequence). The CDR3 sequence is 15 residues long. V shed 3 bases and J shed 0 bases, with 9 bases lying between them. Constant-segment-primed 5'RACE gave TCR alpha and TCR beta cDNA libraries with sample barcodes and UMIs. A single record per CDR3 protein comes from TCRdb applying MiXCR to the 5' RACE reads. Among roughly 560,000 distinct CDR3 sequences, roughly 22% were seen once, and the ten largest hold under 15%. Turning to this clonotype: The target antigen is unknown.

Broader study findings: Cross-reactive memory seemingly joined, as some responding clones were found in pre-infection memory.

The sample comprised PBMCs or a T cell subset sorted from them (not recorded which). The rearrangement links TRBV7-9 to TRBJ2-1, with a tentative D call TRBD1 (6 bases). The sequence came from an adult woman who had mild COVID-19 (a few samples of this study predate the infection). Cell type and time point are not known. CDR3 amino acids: CASSFRDNSYNEQFF. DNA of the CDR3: TGTGCCAGCAGCTTTAGGGACAACTCCTACAATGAGCAGTTCTTC.